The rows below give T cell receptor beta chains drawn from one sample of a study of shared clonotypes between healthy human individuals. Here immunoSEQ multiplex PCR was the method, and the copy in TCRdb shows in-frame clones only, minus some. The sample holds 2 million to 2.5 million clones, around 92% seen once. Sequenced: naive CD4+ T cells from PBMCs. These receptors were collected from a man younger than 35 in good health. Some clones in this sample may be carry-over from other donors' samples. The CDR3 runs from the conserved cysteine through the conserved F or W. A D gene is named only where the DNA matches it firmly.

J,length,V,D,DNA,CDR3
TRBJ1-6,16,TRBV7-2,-,TGTGCCAGCAGCCCCCAGGCAGGGGTCTATAATTCACCCCTCCACTTT,CASSPQAGVYNSPLHF
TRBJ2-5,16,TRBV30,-,TGTGCCTGGAGTGTACGAGTTTTTGAGGGTCCAGAGACCCAGTACTTC,CAWSVRVFEGPETQYF
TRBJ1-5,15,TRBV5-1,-,TGCGCCAGCAGCCCCGTGGGGGGGCGCGGTCAGCCCCAGCATTTT,CASSPVGGRGQPQHF
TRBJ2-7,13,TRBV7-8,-,TGTGCCAGCAGCTTAAGCGGCCCCTACGAGCAGTACTTC,CASSLSGPYEQYF
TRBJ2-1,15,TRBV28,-,TGTGCCAGCAGTTCTCCAACCGGGACGGATAATGAGCAGTTCTTC,CASSSPTGTDNEQFF
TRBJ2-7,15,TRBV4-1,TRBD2,TGCGCCAGCAGGGACACTAGCGCTAGCTCCTACGAGCAGTACTTC,CASRDTSASSYEQYF
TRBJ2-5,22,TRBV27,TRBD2,TGTGCCAGCAGTCCCCGACAGGGGACGACCACTGGACTAGCGGGATACCAAGAGACCCAGTACTTC,CASSPRQGTTTGLAGYQETQYF
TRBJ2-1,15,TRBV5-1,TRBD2,TGCGCCAGCAGTGGACTAGCGGGAACTGACAATGAGCAGTTCTTC,CASSGLAGTDNEQFF
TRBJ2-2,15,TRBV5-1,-,TGCGCCAGCAGCTTCACTGGACCTAACACCGGGGAGCTGTTTTTT,CASSFTGPNTGELFF
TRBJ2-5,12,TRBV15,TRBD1,TGTGCCACAGGACAGGGAGAAGAGACCCAGTACTTC,CATGQGEETQYF
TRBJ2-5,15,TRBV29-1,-,TGCAGCGTTGGAGTGGTCCCCATTCAAGGAGAGACCCAGTACTTC,CSVGVVPIQGETQYF
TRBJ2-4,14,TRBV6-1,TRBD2,TGTGCCAGTGAACTGGGGGGGGACAAAAACATTCAGTACTTC,CASELGGDKNIQYF
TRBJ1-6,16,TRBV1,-,TGCACCAGAACCCGTTTGGATAGCTCCTATAATTCACCCCTCCACTTT,CTRTRLDSSYNSPLHF
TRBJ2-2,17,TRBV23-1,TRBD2,TGCGCCAGCAGTCGGGGGACTAGCGTACCGAACACCGGGGAGCTGTTTTTT,CASSRGTSVPNTGELFF
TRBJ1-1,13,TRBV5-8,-,TGTGCCAGCAGCCTTCGGGAAGACACTGAAGCTTTCTTT,CASSLREDTEAFF
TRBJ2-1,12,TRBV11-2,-,TGTGCCAGCAGACGGGATTACAATGAGCAGTTCTTC,CASRRDYNEQFF
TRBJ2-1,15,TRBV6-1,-,TGTGCCAGCAGTGAAGAGCCTTCCAGAGGGAATGAGCAGTTCTTC,CASSEEPSRGNEQFF
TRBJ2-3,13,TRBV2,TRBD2,TGTGCCAGCAGTTCCGGGACTAGCGATACGCAGTATTTT,CASSSGTSDTQYF
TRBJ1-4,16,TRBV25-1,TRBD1,TGTGCCAGCAGTGATCTAGGACAGGGGGCGGGTGAAAAACTGTTTTTT,CASSDLGQGAGEKLFF
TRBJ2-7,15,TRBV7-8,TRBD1,TGTGCCAGCAGCCTCCGCGGACAGGGTAGATACGAGCAGTACTTC,CASSLRGQGRYEQYF
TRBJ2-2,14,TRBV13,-,TGTGCCAGCAGCTTAGCACACAGGGCCGGGGAGCTGTTTTTT,CASSLAHRAGELFF
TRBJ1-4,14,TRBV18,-,TGTGCCAGCCGTCAGGGCGCAACTAATGAAAAACTGTTTTTT,CASRQGATNEKLFF
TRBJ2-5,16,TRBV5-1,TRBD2,TGCGCCAGCAGCTTGGCCCCTAGCGGGAGGGCAGAGACCCAGTACTTC,CASSLAPSGRAETQYF
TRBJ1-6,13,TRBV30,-,TGTGCCTGGAGGTTGACAGTCGGCTCACCCCTCCACTTT,CAWRLTVGSPLHF